Below, one TCR beta chain is given with its context. The target antigen is unknown. A much larger clone lies a single base off, so this may be a read error. The data belong to a study of response to subunit inactivated influenza vaccine. Whole-study findings and limits: Authors proposed each seasonal influenza vaccination draws in few new T cells.

MiXCR was run by TCRdb on the RT-PCR reads, yielding one entry per CDR3 protein. The profile shows about 530,000 distinct CDR3 sequences, 12% of them singletons. Germline V gene data show CDR1 as ENHRY and CDR2 as SYGVKD. The CDR3 extends over 14 amino acids. Trimming removed 5 bases from V and 2 bases from J, with 12 bases in between. The source material was PBMCs from blood, sampled on the day of vaccination. The receptor comes from a man aged 50-59 years who received an inactivated influenza vaccine. This rearrangement joins TRBV10-3 to TRBJ2-5; no clear D. CDR3 residues: CAISKFVVQETQYF. CDR3 coding DNA: TGTGCCATCAGTAAGTTTGTGGTTCAAGAGACCCAGTACTTC.